Below, 29 T cell receptor beta chains from the same sample are listed, as sequenced in a study of blood T cell repertoires in COVID-19. Only in-frame clones appear in the TCRdb table, and some are missing; sequencing was by immunoSEQ multiplex PCR. The sample records 90,000 to 130,000 clones, approximately 90% being singletons. Specimen: peripheral blood. These TCRs come from a woman between 50 and 59 years old with acute or convalescent COVID-19.

The chain joins TRBV4-2 to TRBJ2-3; 7 nucleotides match TRBD2. Germline CDR1 and CDR2: LGHNA and YNFKEQ. J was trimmed by 1 base and V by 4 bases; bases with no gene match: 17. The CDR3 covers 19 residues. DNA of the CDR3: TGTGCCAGCAGCCGGCGGGGGTCGGGTGCCGAAGACGGCACAGATACGCAGTATTTT. As protein: CASSRRGSGAEDGTDTQYF.

The J gene is TRBJ2-1, the V gene TRBV28, with TRBD2 matching 8 bases. The V gene's germline CDR1 is MDHEN and CDR2 SYDVKM. The CDR3 consists of 16 residues. V shed 4 bases and J 8 bases; nucleotides not matched to a gene: 13. CDR3 in amino acids: CASSSGALAGFDEQFF. The CDR3 DNA is TGTGCCAGCAGTTCCGGAGCCTTAGCGGGATTCGATGAGCAGTTCTTC.

The CDR3 loop is CASSLEGGRGREETQYF. The CDR3, as DNA: TGCGCCAGCAGCTTGGAGGGGGGAAGGGGGCGTGAAGAGACCCAGTACTTC. V is TRBV5-1 and J is TRBJ2-5; a weak D match, TRBD1 (7 bases). V dropped 0 bases and J dropped 3 bases, with 18 bases sitting between them. The CDR3 loop spans 17 amino acids. Germline loops: CDR1 SGHRS, CDR2 YFSETQ.

V and J are TRBV7-9 and TRBJ1-4, with a possible D match to TRBD1 (5 bases). Trimming took off 1 base at V and 12 bases at J, with 18 bases between the two ends. The CDR3 covers 15 residues. Germline V gene sequence: CDR1 SEHNR, CDR2 FQNEAQ (reference sequence). CDR3 residues: CASSLVQGTGGELFF. CDR3 nucleotide sequence: TGTGCCAGCAGCTTAGTCCAGGGAACGGGTGGTGAACTGTTTTTT.

The genes are TRBV12-3 or TRBV12-4 and TRBJ1-2; D is undetermined. Trimming removed 7 bases at V and 3 bases at J, with 12 bases between. The CDR3 extends over 13 amino acids. This CDR3 is CASILEGDYGYTF. In DNA form, the CDR3 reads TGTGCCAGCATCCTCGAGGGCGACTATGGCTACACCTTC.

V is TRBV7-2 and J is TRBJ2-7, with D possibly being TRBD1 (5 bases). V dropped 2 bases and J dropped 7 bases, with 9 bases sitting between them. The CDR3 contains 12 residues. Germline V CDR1 and CDR2: SGHTA, FQGNSA. The CDR3 loop reads CASSLSGQEQYF. CDR3 DNA sequence: TGTGCCAGCAGCTTATCAGGGCAAGAGCAGTACTTC.

This chain connects TRBV30 to TRBJ1-1; D uncertain. The ends were cut back, 2 bases at V and 1 base at J, with 11 bases in the middle. In germline, CDR1 is GTSNPN, CDR2 SVGIG (reference sequence). The CDR3 runs to 14 residues. Here the CDR3 DNA reads TGTGCCTGGAGTTACGGGGTAGAGAACACTGAAGCTTTCTTT. Translating it yields CAWSYGVENTEAFF.

V and J are TRBV30 and TRBJ2-1; 12 positions match TRBD2. J gave up 10 bases and V 3 bases, and 13 bases lay outside the gene matches. Looked up from germline, CDR1 is GTSNPN and CDR2 is SVGIG (reference sequence). The CDR3 sequence is 16 residues long. The CDR3 protein is CAWRVGGLAGPLEQFF. The CDR3 nucleotides are TGTGCCTGGAGGGTCGGGGGACTAGCGGGCCCTCTGGAGCAGTTCTTC. Looking up the rest from reference TRBV30 and TRBJ2-1 gives the full variable domain: SQTIHQWPATLVQPVGSPLSLECTVEGTSNPNLYWYRQAAGRGLQLLFYSVGIGQISSEVPQNLSASRPQDRQFILSSKKLLLSDSGFYLCAWRVGGLAGPLEQFFGPGTRLTVL.

The chain uses TRBV24-1 and TRBJ2-1; a weak D match, TRBD2 (6 bases). Trimming took off 5 bases at V and 1 base at J, with 8 bases between the two ends. The CDR3 runs to 14 residues. Germline loops: CDR1 KGHDR, CDR2 SFDVKD. CDR3 protein: CATSVGGSYNEQFF. DNA of the CDR3: TGTGCCACCAGTGTCGGGGGTTCCTACAATGAGCAGTTCTTC.

The rearrangement uses TRBV5-1 and TRBJ2-1; TRBD2 is a possible D gene (6 bases). The germline V gene has CDR1 SGHRS and CDR2 YFSETQ. Trimming took off 2 bases at V and 2 bases at J, with 11 bases between the two ends. This CDR3 comprises 15 residues. The CDR3 sequence is CASSFNAGPYNEQFF. DNA of the CDR3: TGCGCCAGCAGCTTTAATGCGGGACCCTACAATGAGCAGTTCTTC.

The gene calls are TRBV5-1 and TRBJ1-4; the D is unclear. V lost 0 bases and J 8 bases, leaving 8 bases between the germline ends. CDR3 length equals 13 residues. CDR1 and CDR2 (germline): SGHRS, YFSETQ. CDR3 sequence reads: CASSLVPGEKLFF. The CDR3 region has the DNA TGCGCCAGCAGCTTGGTGCCGGGAGAAAAACTGTTTTTT.

Only one count was recorded for this clone. Within the sample, other DNA sequences also encode this same CDR3. The chain has TRBV7-2 and TRBJ2-5; no firm D call. Trimming cost V 2 bases and J 4 bases, with 5 bases left between them. Germline CDR1 and CDR2: SGHTA and FQGNSA. The length of the CDR3 is 12 residues. Here the CDR3 DNA reads TGTGCCAGCAGCTTATCGAGAGAGACCCAGTACTTC. It encodes CASSLSRETQYF.

The chain carries TRBV18 and TRBJ2-1; TRBD2 agrees at 8 bases. This CDR3 comprises 15 residues. The junction had 3 bases not matched to a gene; V was cut back by 3 bases and J by 2 bases. Per the germline V gene, CDR1 is KGHSH and CDR2 is LQKENI. CDR3 region: CASSPKAGAYNEQFF. The CDR3 DNA reads as TGTGCCAGCTCACCCAAAGCGGGAGCCTACAATGAGCAGTTCTTC.

The sample holds a few counts of this clone. The chain carries TRBV3-1 (or the pseudogene TRBV3-2) and TRBJ2-2, with 8 nucleotides matching TRBD2. The CDR3 has 13 residues. The germline CDR1 and CDR2 sequences are LGHDT and YNNKEL (reference sequence). J lost 3 bases, V lost 10 bases, and 4 bases had no gene match. CDR3 DNA: TGTGCCACCCGGGGGGGGTACACCGGGGAGCTGTTTTTT. Translation: CATRGGYTGELFF.

V is TRBV5-4 and J is TRBJ1-2; the match to TRBD1 covers 10 bases. The junction had 18 bases not matched to a gene; V was cut back by 4 bases and J by 0 bases. In germline, CDR1 is SGHNT, CDR2 YYREEE (reference sequence). The CDR3 runs 20 residues. This CDR3 reads CASSRRDRGAPSITNYGYTF. As DNA, the CDR3 is TGTGCCAGCAGCCGCCGGGACAGGGGTGCCCCGTCTATAACTAACTATGGCTACACCTTC.

The chain employs TRBV6-5 and TRBJ1-6, with 7 bases fitting TRBD1. With V trimmed by 10 bases and J by 11 bases, 14 bases remained unmatched. CDR1 and CDR2 from the germline V gene are MNHEY and SVGAGI. The CDR3 totals 14 residues. The CDR3 region has the DNA TGTGCCACCCGGTCGACAGGGACGTTACCACCCCTCCACTTT. This encodes CATRSTGTLPPLHF.

V gene TRBV27 combines with J gene TRBJ2-1; TRBD2 aligns across 15 bases. The junction had 5 bases not matched to a gene; V was cut back by 7 bases and J by 7 bases. Per germline, CDR1 MNHEY and CDR2 SMNVEV (reference sequence). The CDR3 has 15 amino acids. CDR3: CASTRTSGRGNEQFF. The DNA for the CDR3 is TGTGCCAGCACCAGGACTAGCGGGAGGGGGAATGAGCAGTTCTTC.

The genes are TRBV7-9 and TRBJ1-2, with a tentative D call TRBD1 (6 bases). Trimming removed 0 bases from V and 2 bases from J, with 13 bases in between. CDR3 size: 16 residues. In germline, CDR1 is SEHNR, CDR2 FQNEAQ (reference sequence). CDR3 nucleotide sequence: TGTGCCAGCAGCTTAGCTGGGCAGGGGAAGAACTATGGCTACACCTTC. This codes for CASSLAGQGKNYGYTF.

The rearrangement joins TRBV30 to TRBJ2-5, with 7 bases that match TRBD1. V lost 0 bases, J lost 2 bases, and 0 bases stayed unmatched. Germline V gene data show CDR1 as GTSNPN and CDR2 as SVGIG (reference sequence). CDR3 length: 13 residues. CDR3 sequence (DNA): TGTGCCTGGAGTGTACAGGGGCAAGAGACCCAGTACTTC. Translating it yields CAWSVQGQETQYF. Full variable domain (missing parts from reference TRBV30 and TRBJ2-5): SQTIHQWPATLVQPVGSPLSLECTVEGTSNPNLYWYRQAAGRGLQLLFYSVGIGQISSEVPQNLSASRPQDRQFILSSKKLLLSDSGFYLCAWSVQGQETQYFGPGTRLLVL.

This chain joins TRBV29-1 and TRBJ1-1; D remains ambiguous. The CDR3 has 13 residues. Germline assignment: CDR1 SQVTM and CDR2 ANQGSEA. The ends were cut back, 3 bases at V and 10 bases at J, with 18 bases in the middle. CDR3: CSVDEGFRTGAFF. CDR3 DNA sequence: TGCAGCGTTGACGAGGGCTTTCGAACCGGAGCTTTCTTT.

This clone was recorded once. The chain joins TRBV18 to TRBJ1-1; TRBD1 agrees at 10 bases. The CDR3 consists of 14 residues. Germline assignment: CDR1 KGHSH and CDR2 LQKENI. The ends lost 3 bases at V and 4 bases at J; junction bases unmatched: 2. This CDR3 is CASSPGQGVTEAFF. The CDR3 DNA follows: TGTGCCAGCTCACCCGGACAGGGGGTCACTGAAGCTTTCTTT.

The chain has TRBV3-1 (or the pseudogene TRBV3-2) and TRBJ2-5, with D possibly TRBD1 on 6 matching bases. Germline V CDR1 and CDR2: LGHDT, YNNKEL (reference sequence). The CDR3 length is 14 residues. Trimming took 3 bases from V and 5 from J, leaving 13 bases between them. The CDR3 coding sequence is TGTGCCAGCAGCCATGGGGGCGCCTCGGAGACCCAGTACTTC. It translates to CASSHGGASETQYF.

This rearrangement joins TRBV28 to TRBJ2-5; maybe TRBD1 (5 bases). Trimming removed 3 bases from V and 3 bases from J, with 11 bases in between. Germline assignment: CDR1 MDHEN and CDR2 SYDVKM. The CDR3 runs 14 residues. The CDR3: CASSLSGPEETQYF. The CDR3 nucleotides read TGTGCCAGCAGTTTGTCAGGGCCGGAAGAGACCCAGTACTTC. Combining the CDR3 with reference TRBV28 and TRBJ2-5 gives the whole variable domain DVKVTQSSRYLVKRTGEKVFLECVQDMDHENMFWYRQDPGLGLRLIYFSYDVKMKEKGDIPEGYSVSREKKERFSLILESASTNQTSMYLCASSLSGPEETQYFGPGTRLLVL.

This chain connects TRBV21-1 to TRBJ2-5; the table gives TRBD1 as D, unverified against the DNA. TRBV21-1 is assigned pseudogene status. The CDR3 runs to 17 residues. The CDR3 loop is CASSVRSGTGAQETQYF. In DNA, the CDR3 is TGTGCCAGCAGCGTACGATCCGGGACAGGGGCCCAAGAGACCCAGTACTTC.

The CDR3 nucleotides read TGTGCCAGCAGACCTGCAGGACAGCCCTATGGCTACACCTTC. Translating it yields CASRPAGQPYGYTF. The V and J genes are TRBV28 and TRBJ1-2; D possibly corresponds to TRBD1 (6 bases). CDR3 length: 14 amino acids. Germline-derived CDR1 and CDR2 are MDHEN and SYDVKM. The germline V and J ends were trimmed by 6 bases and 4 bases, with 15 bases remaining between them.

The gene calls are TRBV19 and TRBJ2-1; maybe TRBD1 (6 bases). From germline, CDR1 is LNHDA and CDR2 SQIVND (reference sequence). There are 14 residues in the CDR3. V was pared by 7 bases and J by 8 bases, with 18 bases between. The CDR3 spells CASKGQGKADEQFF. The CDR3 DNA sequence: TGTGCCAGTAAGGGGCAGGGGAAGGCCGATGAGCAGTTCTTC.

The chain has TRBV4-2 and TRBJ2-3; TRBD2 agrees at 9 bases. V trimming: 4 bases; J trimming: 2 bases; junction bases outside the gene matches: 7. Germline CDR1 is LGHNA and CDR2 is YNFKEQ. This CDR3 has 16 residues. The CDR3 region has the DNA TGTGCCAGCAGCCGGGGTTCTAGCGGGGACACAGATACGCAGTATTTT. This translates into CASSRGSSGDTDTQYF.

CDR3: CASSTDHSGNTIYF. The DNA of the CDR3 is TGCGCCAGTTCGACAGACCACTCTGGAAACACCATATATTTT. J is TRBJ1-3 and V is TRBV5-1; TRBD1 might be the D (5 bases). Germline CDR1 and CDR2: SGHRS and YFSETQ. The CDR3 runs to 14 residues. V was clipped by 8 bases and J by 0 bases, with 12 bases between them. The entire variable domain, with the rest obtained from reference TRBV5-1 and TRBJ1-3, is as follows: KAGVTQTPRYLIKTRGQQVTLSCSPISGHRSVSWYQQTPGQGLQFLFEYFSETQRNKGNFPGRFSGRQFSNSRSEMNVSTLELGDSALYLCASSTDHSGNTIYFGEGSWLTVV.

V is TRBV20-1 and J is TRBJ2-3; a weak D match, TRBD2 (5 bases). The CDR3 sequence is 13 residues long. V lost 3 bases and J lost 3, with 10 bases in between. The V gene's germline CDR1 is DFQATT and CDR2 SNEGSKA (reference sequence). The CDR3 coding sequence is TGCAGTGCTAGTGGAGGATGGACAGATACGCAGTATTTT. This translates into CSASGGWTDTQYF.